This T cell receptor (beta chain) was documented in a study of graft-versus-host responses after intestinal transplantation. Across the study: Every recipient underwent anti-thymocyte globulin induction, then tacrolimus and steroids for two to four years.

This CDR3 is 16 amino acids long. Germline CDR1 is SGDLS and CDR2 is YYNGEE. V lost 2 bases and J lost 1, with 15 bases in between. Study-level points and caveats: Allografts from individuals with graft-donor T cell macrochimerism displayed high graft-versus-host to host-versus-graft clonal ratios. Declining HvG levels early post-transplant were linked to peak circulating GvH clone levels. The recipient marrow held GvH clones, and some of them showed up first in ileum or blood.

Using immunoSEQ multiplex PCR, the repertoire was profiled, and TCRdb retains in-frame clones only, with some absent. The table lists approximately 63,000 clones, about 94% of them singletons. Note on this clone: Its specificity is unknown.

The V gene is TRBV9, the J gene TRBJ2-5; weak D call: TRBD2 (6 bases). This TCR derives from a human donor who was the organ donor for an intestinal transplant. This material consisted of unstimulated CD4+ T cells sorted from spleen or lymph node cells, taken before transplant. The CDR3: CASSVSSRGPQETQYF. CDR3 coding DNA: TGTGCCAGCAGCGTTAGCTCGCGGGGTCCCCAAGAGACCCAGTACTTC.